The T cell receptor (beta chain) described here comes from a study of blood T cell repertoires in COVID-19. Study at large: Sources were T cells, B-cell-depleted T cells, or PBMCs; the material itself was cDNA or gDNA.

Enrolled through a virtual design, the participants were between roughly 18 and 89 years of age and came from about two dozen US areas. The CDR3 has 15 amino acids. Germline CDR1 and CDR2: SGHAT and FQNNGV. Trimming pared 5 bases from V and 3 bases from J, leaving 16 bases between. Per the original methods: From reference gene primer amplification, estimates of nucleated cell counts were derived. Measured with immunoSEQ multiplex PCR; TCRdb has only the in-frame clones, and not every one. From that table come the V and J calls and clone size; the DNA was used to work out D and trimming. The sample includes approximately 210,000 clones, approximately 80% seen only once; the top ten take approximately 9%.

The sequencing input was PBMCs or T cells enriched from blood (not recorded which). This receptor was taken from a woman between 45 and 65 years old with acute COVID-19. V gene TRBV11-2 combines with J gene TRBJ2-5, with D possibly TRBD2 on 6 matching bases. CDR3 residues: CASSPHQGGEETQYF. The CDR3 nucleotides are TGTGCCAGCAGCCCGCACCAGGGAGGTGAAGAGACCCAGTACTTC.